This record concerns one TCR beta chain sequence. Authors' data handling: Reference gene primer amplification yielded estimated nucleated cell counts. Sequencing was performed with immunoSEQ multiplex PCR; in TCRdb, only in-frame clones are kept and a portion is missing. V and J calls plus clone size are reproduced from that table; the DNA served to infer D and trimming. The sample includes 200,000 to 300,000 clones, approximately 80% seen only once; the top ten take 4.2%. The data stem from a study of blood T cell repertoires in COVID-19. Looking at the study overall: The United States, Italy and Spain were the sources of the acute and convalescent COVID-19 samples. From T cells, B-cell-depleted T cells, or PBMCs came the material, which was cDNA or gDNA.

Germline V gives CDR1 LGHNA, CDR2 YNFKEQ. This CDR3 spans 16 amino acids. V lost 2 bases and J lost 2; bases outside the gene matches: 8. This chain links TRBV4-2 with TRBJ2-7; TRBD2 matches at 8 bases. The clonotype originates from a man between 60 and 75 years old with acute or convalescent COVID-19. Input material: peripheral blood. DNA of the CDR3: TGTGCCAGCAGCCAAACTAGCGGTTCTATCACCTACGAGCAGTACTTC. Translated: CASSQTSGSITYEQYF.